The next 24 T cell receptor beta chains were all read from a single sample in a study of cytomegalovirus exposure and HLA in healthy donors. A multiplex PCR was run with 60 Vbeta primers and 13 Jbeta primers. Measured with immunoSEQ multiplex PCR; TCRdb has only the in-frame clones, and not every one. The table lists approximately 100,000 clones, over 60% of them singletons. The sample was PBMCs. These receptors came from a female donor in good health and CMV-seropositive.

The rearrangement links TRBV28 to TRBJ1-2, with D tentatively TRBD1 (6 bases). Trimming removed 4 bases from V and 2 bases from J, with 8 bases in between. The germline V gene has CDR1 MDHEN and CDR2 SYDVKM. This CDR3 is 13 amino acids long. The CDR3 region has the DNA TGTGCCAGCAGTTCAGGGGAGAACTATGGCTACACCTTC. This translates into CASSSGENYGYTF.

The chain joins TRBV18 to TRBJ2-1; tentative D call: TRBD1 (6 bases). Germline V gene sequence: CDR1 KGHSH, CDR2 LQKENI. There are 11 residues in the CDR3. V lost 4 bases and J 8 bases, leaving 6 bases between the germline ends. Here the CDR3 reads CASSRQDEQFF. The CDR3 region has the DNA TGTGCCAGCTCACGACAGGATGAGCAGTTCTTC.

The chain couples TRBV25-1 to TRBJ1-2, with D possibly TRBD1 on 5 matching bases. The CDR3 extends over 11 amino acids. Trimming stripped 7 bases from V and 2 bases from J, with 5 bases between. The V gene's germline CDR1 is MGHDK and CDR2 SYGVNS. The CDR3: CASTGNYGYTF. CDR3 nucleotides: TGTGCCAGCACAGGGAACTATGGCTACACCTTC.

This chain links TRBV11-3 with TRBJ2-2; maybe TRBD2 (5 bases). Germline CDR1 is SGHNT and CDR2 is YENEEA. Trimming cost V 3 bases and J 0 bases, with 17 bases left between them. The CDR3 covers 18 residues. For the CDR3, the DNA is TGTGCCAGCAGCTTTGGGGTGATCGGGGTCCCGAACACCGGGGAGCTGTTTTTT. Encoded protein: CASSFGVIGVPNTGELFF.

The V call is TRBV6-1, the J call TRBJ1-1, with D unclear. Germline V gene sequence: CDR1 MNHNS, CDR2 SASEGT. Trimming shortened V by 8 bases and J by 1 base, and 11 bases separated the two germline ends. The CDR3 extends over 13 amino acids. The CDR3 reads CASRVNPNTEAFF. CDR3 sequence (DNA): TGTGCCAGCCGGGTCAACCCGAACACTGAAGCTTTCTTT.

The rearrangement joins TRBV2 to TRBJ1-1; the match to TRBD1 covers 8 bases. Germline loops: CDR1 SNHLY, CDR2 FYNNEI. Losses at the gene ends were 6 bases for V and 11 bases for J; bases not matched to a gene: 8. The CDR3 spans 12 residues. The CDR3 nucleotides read TGTGCCAGCAGCGGGACAGGAGCAGGCGCTTTCTTT. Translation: CASSGTGAGAFF.

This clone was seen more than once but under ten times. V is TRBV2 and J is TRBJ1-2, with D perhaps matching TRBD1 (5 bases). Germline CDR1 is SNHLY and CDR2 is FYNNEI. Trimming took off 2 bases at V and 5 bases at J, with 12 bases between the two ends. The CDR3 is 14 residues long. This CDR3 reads CASSELSGGYGYTF. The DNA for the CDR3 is TGTGCCAGCAGTGAACTGTCCGGGGGATATGGCTACACCTTC.

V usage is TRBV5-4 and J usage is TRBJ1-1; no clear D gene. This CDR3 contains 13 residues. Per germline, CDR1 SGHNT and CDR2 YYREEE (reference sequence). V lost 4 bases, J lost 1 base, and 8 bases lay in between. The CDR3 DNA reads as TGTGCCAGCAGCCGGGTCTCGAACACTGAAGCTTTCTTT. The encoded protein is CASSRVSNTEAFF.

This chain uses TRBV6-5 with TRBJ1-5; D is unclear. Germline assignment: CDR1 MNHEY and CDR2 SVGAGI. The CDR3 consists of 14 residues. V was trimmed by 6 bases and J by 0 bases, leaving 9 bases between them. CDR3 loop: CASSEGLSNQPQHF. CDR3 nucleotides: TGTGCCAGCAGCGAGGGTCTTAGCAATCAGCCCCAGCATTTT.

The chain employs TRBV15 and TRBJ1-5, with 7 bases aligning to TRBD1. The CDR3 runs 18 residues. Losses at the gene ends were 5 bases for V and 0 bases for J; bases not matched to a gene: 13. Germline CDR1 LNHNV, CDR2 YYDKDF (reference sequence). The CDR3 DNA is TGTGCCACCAGCCCCCATTCACTTACAGGGGATAGCAATCAGCCCCAGCATTTT. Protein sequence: CATSPHSLTGDSNQPQHF.

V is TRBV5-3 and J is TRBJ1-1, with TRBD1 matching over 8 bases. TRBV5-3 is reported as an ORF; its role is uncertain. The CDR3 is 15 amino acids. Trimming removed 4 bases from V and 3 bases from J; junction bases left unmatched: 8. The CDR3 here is CARSPDRGTHTEAFF. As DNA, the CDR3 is TGTGCCAGAAGCCCAGACAGGGGCACGCACACTGAAGCTTTCTTT.

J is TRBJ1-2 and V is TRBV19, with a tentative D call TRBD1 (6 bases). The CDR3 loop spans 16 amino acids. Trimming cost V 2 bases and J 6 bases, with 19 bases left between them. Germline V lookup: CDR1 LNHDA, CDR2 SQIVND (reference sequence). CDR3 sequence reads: CASSILPTGTPDGYTF. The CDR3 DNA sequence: TGTGCCAGTAGTATACTTCCGACAGGCACCCCCGATGGCTACACCTTC.

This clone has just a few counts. The CDR3 reads CASSLLPSAATDTQYF. The DNA of the CDR3 is TGCGCCAGCAGCTTGCTGCCAAGCGCGGCCACAGATACGCAGTATTTT. The rearrangement uses TRBV5-1 and TRBJ2-3, with D uncertain. V was shortened by 1 base and J by 2 bases, with 14 bases between the two germline ends. This CDR3 has 16 amino acids. Looked up from germline, CDR1 is SGHRS and CDR2 is YFSETQ.

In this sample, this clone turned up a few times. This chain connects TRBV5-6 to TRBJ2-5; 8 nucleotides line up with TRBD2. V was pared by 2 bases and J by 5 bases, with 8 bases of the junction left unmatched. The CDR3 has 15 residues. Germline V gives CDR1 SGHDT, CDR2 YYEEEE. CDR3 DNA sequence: TGTGCCAGCAGCTTCCCCCGGGGGGGCCATGAGACCCAGTACTTC. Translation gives CASSFPRGGHETQYF.

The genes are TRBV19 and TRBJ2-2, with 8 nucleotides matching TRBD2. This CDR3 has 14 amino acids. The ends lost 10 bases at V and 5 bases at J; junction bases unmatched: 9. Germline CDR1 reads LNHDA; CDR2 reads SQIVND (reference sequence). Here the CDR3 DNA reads TGTGCCACTAAGGGTAGCGGGACGACCGGGGAGCTGTTTTTT. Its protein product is CATKGSGTTGELFF.

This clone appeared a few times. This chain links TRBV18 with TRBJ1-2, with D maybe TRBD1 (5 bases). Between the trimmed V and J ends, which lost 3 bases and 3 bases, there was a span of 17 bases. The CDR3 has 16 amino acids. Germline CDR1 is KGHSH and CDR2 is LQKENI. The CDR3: CASSPVGRGGDYGYTF. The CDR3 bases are TGTGCCAGCTCACCTGTGGGCCGCGGGGGGGACTATGGCTACACCTTC.

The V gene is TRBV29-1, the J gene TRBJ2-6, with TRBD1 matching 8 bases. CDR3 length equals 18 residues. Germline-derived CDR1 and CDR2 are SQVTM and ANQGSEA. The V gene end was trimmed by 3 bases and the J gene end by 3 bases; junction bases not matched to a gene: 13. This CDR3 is CSVDQTGTGVIGANVLTF. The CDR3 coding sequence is TGCAGCGTTGATCAAACCGGGACAGGAGTAATTGGGGCCAACGTCCTGACTTTC.

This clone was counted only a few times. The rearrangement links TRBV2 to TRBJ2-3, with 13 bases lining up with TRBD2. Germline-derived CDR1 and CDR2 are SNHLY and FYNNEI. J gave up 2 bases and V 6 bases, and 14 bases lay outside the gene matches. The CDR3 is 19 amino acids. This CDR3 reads CASSAQGATSGGPTDTQYF. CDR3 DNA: TGTGCCAGCAGCGCACAGGGGGCGACTAGCGGGGGGCCCACAGATACGCAGTATTTT.

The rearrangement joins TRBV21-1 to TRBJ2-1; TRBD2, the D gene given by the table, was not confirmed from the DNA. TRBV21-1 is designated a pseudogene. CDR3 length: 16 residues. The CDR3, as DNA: TGTGCCAGCACCGAGAGGGACCGCGGGGTGGAGAATGAGCAGTTCTTC. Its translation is CASTERDRGVENEQFF.

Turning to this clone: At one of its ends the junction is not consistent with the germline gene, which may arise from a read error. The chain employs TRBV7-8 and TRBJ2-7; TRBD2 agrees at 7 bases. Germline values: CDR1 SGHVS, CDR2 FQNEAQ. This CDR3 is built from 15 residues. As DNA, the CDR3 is TGTGCCAGCAGCTTAGTGGGGGGGAGGGCCTACGAGCAGCACTTC. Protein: CASSLVGGRAYEQHF.

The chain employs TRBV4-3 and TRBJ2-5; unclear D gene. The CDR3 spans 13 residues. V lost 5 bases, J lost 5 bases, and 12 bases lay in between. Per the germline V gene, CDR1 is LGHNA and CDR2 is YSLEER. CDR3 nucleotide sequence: TGCGCCAGCAGCGCGTCCCCGGTGGAGACCCAGTACTTC. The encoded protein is CASSASPVETQYF.

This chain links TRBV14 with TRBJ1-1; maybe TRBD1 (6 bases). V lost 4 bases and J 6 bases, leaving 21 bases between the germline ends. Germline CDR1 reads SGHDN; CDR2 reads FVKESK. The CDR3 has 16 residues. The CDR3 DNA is TGTGCCAGCAGCCTTCGGGGCCCAGGGGCGGGTTCTGAAGCTTTCTTT. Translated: CASSLRGPGAGSEAFF.

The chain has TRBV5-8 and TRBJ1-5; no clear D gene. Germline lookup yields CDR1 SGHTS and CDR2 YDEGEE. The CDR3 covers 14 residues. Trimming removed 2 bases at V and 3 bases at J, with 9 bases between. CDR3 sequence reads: CASSFSQPNQPQHF. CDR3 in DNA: TGTGCCAGCAGCTTCTCACAGCCCAATCAGCCCCAGCATTTT.

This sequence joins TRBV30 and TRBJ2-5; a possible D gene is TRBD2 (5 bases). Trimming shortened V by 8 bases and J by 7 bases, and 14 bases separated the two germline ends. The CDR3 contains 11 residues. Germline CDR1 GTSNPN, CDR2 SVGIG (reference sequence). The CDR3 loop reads CAIGRAGTQYF. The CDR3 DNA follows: TGTGCCATCGGACGGGCGGGGACCCAGTACTTC.